The entry that follows covers one T cell receptor (beta chain) sequence. Its antigen remains unidentified. The record originates from a study of OX40 agonist ivuxolimab in advanced cancers. Notes on the study in general: At 0.1 to 3.0 mg/kg, CD4+ and CD8+ blood T cells expanded clonally by week 6.

If patients had autoimmune disease history or systemic immunosuppression, they were excluded. Assay used: immunoSEQ multiplex PCR; TCRdb lists only in-frame clones, some missing. The repertoire holds roughly 35,000 clones, with roughly 80% as singletons. Germline V gene lookup returns CDR1 SGHRS and CDR2 YFSETQ. This CDR3 is built from 13 residues. Trimming stripped 9 bases from V and 2 bases from J, with 11 bases between. This specimen was CD4+ or CD8+ T cells sorted from blood, taken in a trial of the OX40 agonist ivuxolimab. This clonotype originated in an adult with an advanced solid tumor such as melanoma, head and neck, liver or kidney cancer. The chain couples TRBV5-1 to TRBJ2-2; weak D call: TRBD1 (6 bases). This CDR3 is CATKQGNTGELFF. The CDR3 region has the DNA TGCGCCACCAAACAGGGAAACACCGGGGAGCTGTTTTTT.